This paragraph covers one T cell receptor (beta chain) sequence. Its antigen is as yet unknown. Naive CD4+ cells had CD25+ Tregs removed. The CDR3 has 14 residues. CDR1 and CDR2 (germline): SEHNR, FQNEAQ (reference sequence). V shed 3 bases and J shed 6 bases, with 14 bases lying between them. Study results and limitations: Greatest tumor Treg TCR overlap was with tumor naive CD4+ cells.

Full-length variable regions came from constant-region reverse primers plus semi-nested Nested Universal Primer A PCR. TCRdb itself ran the 5' RACE reads through MiXCR, one entry per CDR3 protein. The repertoire consists of approximately 37,000 distinct CDR3 sequences, with approximately 17% occurring once and the leading ten covering 2.5% to 3%. The source is a female donor with breast cancer. The sequencing input was naive CD4+ T cells sorted from a lymph node. Subset in this sample: naive CD4+ T cells, CD4+CD45RA+CD25-. The rearrangement uses TRBV7-9 and TRBJ1-1, with a possible D match to TRBD1 (6 bases). CDR3 loop: CASSLGGLESEAFF. The CDR3 coding sequence is TGTGCCAGCAGCTTGGGGGGGCTGGAGTCTGAAGCTTTCTTT.